This TCR beta chain comes out of a study of patients and donors after allogeneic stem cell transplantation. From the RT-PCR reads, TCRdb called clonotypes with MiXCR, one entry per CDR3 protein. The sample yields 400,000 to 450,000 distinct CDR3 sequences, under 20% seen once. This receptor was taken from a human donor who was either an allogeneic HSCT recipient or a stem cell or donor lymphocyte infusion donor (not recorded which). It is not recorded whose cells these are; they may come from a transplant donor. Source material: blood, either unsorted or a sorted T cell fraction (not recorded which).

CDR3 region: CSVQSSGANVLTF. The CDR3, as DNA: TGCAGTGTCCAGAGCTCTGGGGCCAACGTCCTGACTTTC. This sequence joins TRBV20-1 and TRBJ2-6; no firm D call. The CDR3 has 13 residues. Per the germline V gene, CDR1 is DFQATT and CDR2 is SNEGSKA (reference sequence). V lost 7 bases to trimming and J lost 0 bases, with 7 bases between them.